This TCR beta chain stems from a study of CD8 T cells in ankylosing spondylitis. Study observations and caveats: Earlier literature documents some of the motif variants in reactive arthritis synovial fluid and blood. A motif of roughly 8 highly homologous TCR beta variants was seen as apparently characteristic of ankylosing spondylitis blood. Researchers reportedly found disease-linked clones significantly enriched in matched ankylosing spondylitis synovial fluid.

TCRdb re-derived calls from the 5' RACE reads in MiXCR, one entry per CDR3 protein. The data show fewer than 650,000 distinct CDR3 sequences, approximately 11% seen once. This clonotype was counted only a few times. Its target is not known. CDR1 and CDR2 from the germline V gene are GTSNPN and SVGIG (reference sequence). The CDR3 runs to 11 residues. V was cut by 5 bases and J by 8 bases, with 12 bases left in between. The clonotype originates from a male donor with ankylosing spondylitis. Material for sequencing was blood, either unsorted or a sorted T cell fraction (not recorded which). V and J are TRBV30 and TRBJ1-2; maybe TRBD1 (5 bases). The CDR3 loop reads CAWSTAVGYTF. CDR3 DNA: TGTGCCTGGTCGACAGCGGTCGGCTACACCTTC. Filled out from reference TRBV30 and TRBJ1-2, the complete variable domain reads SQTIHQWPATLVQPVGSPLSLECTVEGTSNPNLYWYRQAAGRGLQLLFYSVGIGQISSEVPQNLSASRPQDRQFILSSKKLLLSDSGFYLCAWSTAVGYTFGSGTRLTVV.